Following are 26 T cell receptor beta chains from one sample sequenced in a study of T-cell memory formation after mild COVID-19. TCRdb recomputed calls from the 5' RACE reads with MiXCR, one row per CDR3 protein. The table includes some 190,000 distinct CDR3 sequences, around 16% detected once. What was sequenced was PBMCs or a T cell subset sorted from them (not recorded which). The receptor set was obtained from an adult woman who had mild COVID-19 (a few samples of this study predate the infection). Cell type and time point are not known.

This clonotype was seen once. The V and J genes are TRBV5-6 and TRBJ1-3; D might be TRBD1 (5 bases). The length of the CDR3 is 16 residues. Between the trimmed V and J ends, which lost 0 bases and 0 bases, there was a span of 10 bases. Looked up from germline, CDR1 is SGHDT and CDR2 is YYEEEE. The CDR3 DNA reads as TGTGCCAGCAGCTTGGGATGGGGGAGCTCTGGAAACACCATATATTTT. The encoded protein is CASSLGWGSSGNTIYF.

The table lists this clonotype with a few counts. V usage is TRBV5-1 and J usage is TRBJ1-1; D is unclear. CDR1 is SGHRS, CDR2 YFSETQ, per germline. The CDR3 is made up of 16 amino acids. V was shortened by 1 base and J by 0 bases, with 13 bases between the two germline ends. The CDR3 region has the DNA TGCGCCAGCAGCTTGTTTTCCTCCTCTATGAACACTGAAGCTTTCTTT. This translates into CASSLFSSSMNTEAFF.

This clonotype was recorded at least ten times. The chain carries TRBV7-9 and TRBJ1-5, with D uncertain. The germline V gene encodes CDR1 SEHNR and CDR2 FQNEAQ (reference sequence). The CDR3 is 13 amino acids. Trimming took off 2 bases at V and 7 bases at J, with 9 bases between the two ends. Here the CDR3 DNA reads TGTGCCAGCAGCTTAATAGGGTTACAGCCCCAGCATTTT. This gives the protein CASSLIGLQPQHF.

V and J are TRBV14 and TRBJ2-1, with unresolved D. Trimming pared 1 base from V and 6 bases from J, leaving 22 bases between. The CDR3 spans 18 residues. The germline V gene encodes CDR1 SGHDN and CDR2 FVKESK. The CDR3 loop reads CASSQVMSRQTPRNEQFF. The CDR3, as DNA: TGTGCCAGCAGCCAAGTAATGAGTCGACAAACCCCACGCAATGAGCAGTTCTTC.

V and J are TRBV4-3 and TRBJ2-7; 10 bases match TRBD1. The germline gives CDR1 LGHNA, CDR2 YSLEER. V was pared by 3 bases and J by 3 bases, with 2 bases of the junction left unmatched. The CDR3 runs to 14 residues. The CDR3 DNA reads as TGCGCCAGCAGCCACAGGACAGGGGGCTACGAGCAGTACTTC. Translation gives CASSHRTGGYEQYF.

This clonotype was seen only a few times. The CDR3 is CSASKGGNTEAFF. The DNA of the CDR3 is TGCAGTGCTAGTAAAGGGGGAAACACTGAAGCTTTCTTT. The chain uses TRBV20-1 and TRBJ1-1, with D perhaps TRBD1 (6 bases). Germline lookup yields CDR1 DFQATT and CDR2 SNEGSKA (reference sequence). V lost 3 bases to trimming and J lost 2 bases, with 10 bases between them. The CDR3 has 13 residues.

This clonotype has only a few counts. This chain links TRBV5-1 with TRBJ1-2; 8 bases are shared with TRBD1. The CDR3 covers 13 residues. Germline V gene sequence: CDR1 SGHRS, CDR2 YFSETQ. V trimming: 5 bases; J trimming: 8 bases; junction bases outside the gene matches: 8. The CDR3 reads CASSYDRGGGYTF. The CDR3 region has the DNA TGCGCCAGCAGTTACGACAGGGGAGGCGGCTACACCTTC.

The sample holds a few counts of this clonotype. This chain connects TRBV3-1 to TRBJ1-6; 9 bases line up with TRBD1. The CDR3 totals 16 residues. Germline CDR1 and CDR2: LGHDT and YNNKEL (reference sequence). V lost 2 bases, J lost 8 bases, and 7 bases stayed unmatched. CDR3 nucleotide sequence: TGTGCCAGCAGCCAACCGGACAGGGGTGAGCATTCACCCCTCCACTTT. Encoded protein: CASSQPDRGEHSPLHF.

The chain couples TRBV12-3 or TRBV12-4 to TRBJ2-1; D uncertain. The V and J ends lost 6 bases and 0 bases respectively, with 12 bases between them. The CDR3 totals 15 residues. The CDR3 sequence is CASSRRGSSYNEQFF. Here the CDR3 DNA reads TGTGCCAGCAGCAGAAGAGGAAGCTCCTACAATGAGCAGTTCTTC.

The chain recombines TRBV6-5 with TRBJ1-5; the match to TRBD1 covers 7 bases. With V trimmed by 6 bases and J by 7 bases, 12 bases remained unmatched. CDR3 length: 15 residues. CDR1 is MNHEY and CDR2 is SVGAGI in the germline V gene. The CDR3 region has the DNA TGTGCCAGCAGCCAGATTACAGGGGTGGGGCAGCCCCAGCATTTT. Translating it yields CASSQITGVGQPQHF.

This clonotype has at least ten counts. The chain employs TRBV25-1 and TRBJ2-2, with 7 bases fitting TRBD1. From germline, CDR1 is MGHDK and CDR2 SYGVNS. The CDR3 contains 16 residues. V lost 3 bases to trimming and J lost 2 bases; unmatched junction nucleotides: 6. This CDR3 reads CASSDLTGPNTGELFF. The CDR3 nucleotides are TGTGCCAGCAGTGATTTGACAGGGCCCAACACCGGGGAGCTGTTTTTT.

This rearrangement joins TRBV20-1 to TRBJ1-5; D is possibly TRBD1 (6 bases). Germline lookup yields CDR1 DFQATT and CDR2 SNEGSKA (reference sequence). Trimming shortened V by 7 bases and J by 2 bases, and 9 bases separated the two germline ends. The CDR3 has 12 amino acids. The CDR3 DNA sequence: TGCAGTGGAAGGGGGGGCAATCAGCCCCAGCATTTT. Protein product: CSGRGGNQPQHF.

The V call is TRBV30, the J call TRBJ2-2; weak D call: TRBD2 (7 bases). The CDR3 sequence is 14 residues long. V was pared by 5 bases and J by 6 bases, with 16 bases between. CDR1 is GTSNPN, CDR2 SVGIG, per germline (reference sequence). This CDR3 is CAWDPTGGSGELFF. The CDR3 nucleotides are TGTGCCTGGGACCCAACGGGGGGCTCCGGGGAGCTGTTTTTT.

This clonotype was seen only a few times. The V gene is TRBV30, the J gene TRBJ2-7; D may be TRBD2 (6 bases). Germline CDR1 and CDR2: GTSNPN and SVGIG (reference sequence). V shed 0 bases and J shed 0 bases, with 9 bases lying between them. The CDR3 length is 14 residues. The CDR3 sequence is CAWSVRGSSYEQYF. The CDR3 DNA sequence: TGTGCCTGGAGTGTACGGGGGAGCTCCTACGAGCAGTACTTC.

V usage is TRBV7-2 and J usage is TRBJ2-5, with D perhaps matching TRBD1 (5 bases). Germline lookup yields CDR1 SGHTA and CDR2 FQGNSA. The V gene lost 5 bases and the J gene lost 7 bases, with 11 bases spanning the gap. The length of the CDR3 is 12 residues. The CDR3 DNA reads as TGTGCCAGCAGCCCCCCTCAGGGGACCCAGTACTTC. Translating gives CASSPPQGTQYF.

This chain uses TRBV29-1 with TRBJ1-1; possible D gene TRBD1, 6 bases. CDR1 SQVTM and CDR2 ANQGSEA come from the germline V gene. V lost 6 bases to trimming and J lost 1 base, with 9 bases between them. This CDR3 is built from 12 residues. Written as DNA, the CDR3 is TGCAGCGTAGAGGGGGGGAACACTGAAGCTTTCTTT. This gives the protein CSVEGGNTEAFF.

The rearrangement joins TRBV20-1 to TRBJ2-7, with D hard to call. Germline values: CDR1 DFQATT, CDR2 SNEGSKA (reference sequence). The CDR3 contains 12 residues. The V end lost 6 bases, the J end lost 5 bases, and 14 bases lay between the germline ends. The CDR3 loop reads CSALIPSDEQYF. The CDR3 DNA follows: TGCAGTGCCCTGATTCCCTCTGACGAGCAGTACTTC.

This clonotype was observed once. The V call is TRBV7-2, the J call TRBJ2-5, with D possibly TRBD1 on 8 matching bases. Germline CDR1 SGHTA, CDR2 FQGNSA. The length of the CDR3 is 13 residues. Deletions cut 5 bases from V and 7 bases from J, with 14 bases between. The CDR3 DNA reads TGTGCCAGCAGCAAGGACAGGGAGGGGACCCAGTACTTC. Translated, it gives CASSKDREGTQYF.

The rearrangement uses TRBV20-1 and TRBJ2-7, with 8 bases fitting TRBD2. After removal of 4 bases from V and 0 bases from J, the junction contained 11 bases not matched to a gene. This CDR3 is built from 16 residues. Germline V CDR1 and CDR2: DFQATT, SNEGSKA (reference sequence). This CDR3 reads CSAKGSGARLSYEQYF. The CDR3 DNA reads TGCAGTGCTAAGGGTAGCGGGGCTCGACTCTCCTACGAGCAGTACTTC.

This clonotype has only a few counts. V gene TRBV19 combines with J gene TRBJ2-7, with TRBD1 identical over 11 bases. CDR3 length: 18 residues. CDR1 LNHDA and CDR2 SQIVND come from the germline V gene (reference sequence). V was pared by 3 bases and J by 2 bases, with 12 bases of the junction left unmatched. For the CDR3, the DNA is TGTGCCAGTAGTATGGCGAGGACAGGGGGCTTAAGAACCTACGAGCAGTACTTC. This translates into CASSMARTGGLRTYEQYF.

This clonotype was picked up one time. The rearrangement links TRBV6-2 or TRBV6-3 to TRBJ2-5; 7 bases match TRBD2. V lost 2 bases and J lost 4; bases outside the gene matches: 13. The CDR3 loop spans 17 amino acids. Germline V gene sequence: CDR1 MNHEY, CDR2 SVGEGT. CDR3 sequence reads: CASSYDPDVRGRETQYF. DNA for the CDR3: TGTGCCAGCAGTTACGACCCGGACGTCCGCGGGAGAGAGACCCAGTACTTC.

A few counts support this clonotype. The chain uses TRBV6-5 and TRBJ1-3, with TRBD1 matching 9 bases. The CDR3 contains 15 residues. V shed 4 bases and J 2 bases; nucleotides not matched to a gene: 3. Germline V lookup: CDR1 MNHEY, CDR2 SVGAGI. CDR3 bases: TGTGCCAGCAGTTGGGACAGGGCCCCTGGAAACACCATATATTTT. This gives the protein CASSWDRAPGNTIYF.

There are a few counts of this clonotype. The CDR3 sequence is CAISGSGGPSYEQYF. In DNA form, the CDR3 reads TGTGCCATCAGTGGTAGCGGGGGACCCTCCTACGAGCAGTACTTC. This chain joins TRBV10-3 and TRBJ2-7; TRBD2 matches at 9 bases. CDR1 is ENHRY, CDR2 SYGVKD, per germline. The V segment lost 4 bases and the J segment 0 bases; nucleotides outside the gene matches: 4. There are 15 residues in the CDR3.

This clonotype was seen many times. The chain combines TRBV12-3 or TRBV12-4 with TRBJ2-3; the D gene is possibly TRBD2 (6 bases). This CDR3 has 14 amino acids. The V gene lost 6 bases and the J gene lost 1 base, with 11 bases spanning the gap. For the CDR3, the DNA is TGTGCCAGCAGCCCCGGGGGAGGCACAGATACGCAGTATTTT. Amino acids: CASSPGGGTDTQYF.

This clonotype was counted between two and nine times. The rearrangement joins TRBV5-1 to TRBJ2-1; the match to TRBD2 covers 12 bases. Per the germline V gene, CDR1 is SGHRS and CDR2 is YFSETQ. The V gene end was trimmed by 3 bases and the J gene end by 5 bases; junction bases not matched to a gene: 6. This CDR3 spans 16 amino acids. The DNA for the CDR3 is TGCGCCAGCAGCTCGGGGACTAGCGGGCTGAACAATGAGCAGTTCTTC. Its protein is CASSSGTSGLNNEQFF.

This chain uses TRBV6-2 or TRBV6-3 with TRBJ2-4, with 9 bases that match TRBD1. CDR1 and CDR2 (germline): MNHEY, SVGEGT. This CDR3 comprises 17 residues. The junction had 13 bases not matched to a gene; V was cut back by 10 bases and J by 0 bases. DNA of the CDR3: TGTGCCACAAGGGACAGGGTTACAGCGGCAGCCAAAAACATTCAGTACTTC. Its translation is CATRDRVTAAAKNIQYF.